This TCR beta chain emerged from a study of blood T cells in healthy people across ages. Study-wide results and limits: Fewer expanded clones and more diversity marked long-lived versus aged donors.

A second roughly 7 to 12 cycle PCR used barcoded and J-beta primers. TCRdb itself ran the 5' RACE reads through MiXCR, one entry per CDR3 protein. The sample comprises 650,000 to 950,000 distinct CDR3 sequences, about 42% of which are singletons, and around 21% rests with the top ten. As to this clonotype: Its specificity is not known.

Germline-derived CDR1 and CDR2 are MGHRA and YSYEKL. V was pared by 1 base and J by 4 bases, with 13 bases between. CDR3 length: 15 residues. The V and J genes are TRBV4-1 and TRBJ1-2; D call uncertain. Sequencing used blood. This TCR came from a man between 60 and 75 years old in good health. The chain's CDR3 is CASSQAPSVSYGYTF. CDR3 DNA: TGCGCCAGCAGCCAAGCCCCTTCCGTGTCCTATGGCTACACCTTC.